Listed here are 11 T cell receptor beta chains from one sample, sequenced in a study of T cell responses to AZD1222 COVID-19 vaccine. The data were produced by immunoSEQ multiplex PCR, yet TCRdb's version contains in-frame clones alone and is incomplete. This table has 130,000 to 150,000 clones, roughly 90% appearing once. The input for sequencing was peripheral blood, taken on day 0 of AZD1222 vaccination. The receptors here all came from an adult in good health.

The chain uses TRBV9 and TRBJ1-1, with unresolved D. V was trimmed by 3 bases and J by 11 bases, leaving 8 bases between them. From germline, CDR1 is SGDLS and CDR2 YYNGEE. The CDR3 consists of 10 residues. CDR3 sequence: CASSEGEAFF. The CDR3 nucleotides read TGTGCCAGCAGCGAAGGTGAGGCTTTCTTT.

The chain joins TRBV29-1 to TRBJ2-7; TRBD2 aligns across 8 bases. V was clipped by 4 bases and J by 0 bases; unmatched bases: 8. Per the germline V gene, CDR1 is SQVTM and CDR2 is ANQGSEA. The CDR3 contains 15 residues. For the CDR3, the DNA is TGCAGCGTTGGACCCCTCGGGGGGGGCTCCTACGAGCAGTACTTC. Protein sequence: CSVGPLGGGSYEQYF.

The V call is TRBV5-1, the J call TRBJ2-2, with 7 bases matching TRBD2. CDR3 length: 18 residues. CDR1 is SGHRS, CDR2 YFSETQ, per germline. The V and J ends lost 7 bases and 4 bases, in that order; junction bases with no gene match: 19. CDR3: CASSAGGRISSGTGELFF. The CDR3 region has the DNA TGCGCCAGCTCCGCCGGCGGGAGAATTTCGTCGGGCACCGGGGAGCTGTTTTTT. The variable domain in full, with the rest retrieved from reference TRBV5-1 and TRBJ2-2, is KAGVTQTPRYLIKTRGQQVTLSCSPISGHRSVSWYQQTPGQGLQFLFEYFSETQRNKGNFPGRFSGRQFSNSRSEMNVSTLELGDSALYLCASSAGGRISSGTGELFFGEGSRLTVL.

V gene TRBV11-2 combines with J gene TRBJ2-7; the match to TRBD1 covers 7 bases. V shed 6 bases and J 2 bases; nucleotides not matched to a gene: 10. From germline, CDR1 is SGHAT and CDR2 FQNNGV. The CDR3 has 15 residues. CDR3: CASSPGTALPYEQYF. The CDR3 DNA reads as TGTGCCAGCAGTCCTGGGACAGCTTTGCCCTACGAGCAGTACTTC.

This sequence joins TRBV2 and TRBJ2-7; 7 nucleotides match TRBD2. The CDR3 consists of 12 residues. J was trimmed by 6 bases and V by 6 bases; bases with no gene match: 5. CDR1 and CDR2 (germline): SNHLY, FYNNEI. Here the CDR3 DNA reads TGTGCCAGCAGGACTGGGGGGGTCGAGCAGTACTTC. Protein product: CASRTGGVEQYF.

This clone came up once. This sample also contains other DNA sequences that code for the same CDR3. V and J are TRBV18 and TRBJ1-5; unclear D gene. Trimming took 3 bases from V and 5 from J, leaving 8 bases between them. The CDR3 is made up of 13 amino acids. Germline assignment: CDR1 KGHSH and CDR2 LQKENI. CDR3 sequence reads: CASSPGRDQPQHF. CDR3 DNA: TGTGCCAGCTCACCTGGCCGGGATCAGCCCCAGCATTTT. The complete variable domain, with remaining parts taken from reference TRBV18 and TRBJ1-5, reads NAGVMQNPRHLVRRRGQEARLRCSPMKGHSHVYWYRQLPEEGLKFMVYLQKENIIDESGMPKERFSAEFPKEGPSILRIQQVVRGDSAAYFCASSPGRDQPQHFGDGTRLSIL.

The chain recombines TRBV19 with TRBJ1-4; D unclear. Germline V gene data show CDR1 as LNHDA and CDR2 as SQIVND (reference sequence). The CDR3 contains 15 residues. V lost 1 base and J lost 7, with 13 bases in between. The CDR3 DNA reads TGTGCCAGTAGTATAGGCGCCGCCGTGGGTGAAAAACTGTTTTTT. This sequence encodes CASSIGAAVGEKLFF.

V and J are TRBV28 and TRBJ2-1; TRBD2 is a possible D gene (6 bases). Per the germline V gene, CDR1 is MDHEN and CDR2 is SYDVKM. Trimming took off 2 bases at V and 6 bases at J, with 14 bases between the two ends. This CDR3 is built from 15 residues. The CDR3 spells CASSLGRAGPNEQFF. For the CDR3, the DNA is TGTGCCAGCAGTTTAGGACGGGCGGGGCCCAATGAGCAGTTCTTC.

This clone has only one observation. In nucleotides, the CDR3 is TGTGCCAGTAGTATAGGAATCGGAAGTAATTCACCCCTCCACTTT. As protein: CASSIGIGSNSPLHF. V is TRBV19 and J is TRBJ1-6; no clear D. Trimming took off 1 base at V and 6 bases at J, with 10 bases between the two ends. CDR1 and CDR2 from the germline V gene are LNHDA and SQIVND (reference sequence). The CDR3 is made up of 15 amino acids.

The V gene is TRBV10-1, the J gene TRBJ2-1, with TRBD2 as a possible D gene (5 bases). The germline V gene encodes CDR1 WNHNN and CDR2 SYGVQD (reference sequence). The V end lost 2 bases, the J end lost 2 bases, and 13 bases lay between the germline ends. This CDR3 region has 16 residues. The CDR3 spells CASSEAASGAYNEQFF. CDR3 bases: TGCGCCAGCAGTGAGGCGGCGTCCGGGGCCTACAATGAGCAGTTCTTC.

This clone was detected once. The chain uses TRBV5-1 and TRBJ2-5; D uncertain. The germline V gene has CDR1 SGHRS and CDR2 YFSETQ. This CDR3 comprises 12 residues. Trimming took 0 bases from V and 5 from J, leaving 5 bases between them. CDR3 amino acids: CASSLAGETQYF. The CDR3 coding sequence is TGCGCCAGCAGCTTGGCCGGGGAGACCCAGTACTTC.